This is a list of T cell receptor beta chains from one sample in a study of CD8 T cells in Susac syndrome. MiXCR was run by TCRdb on the immunoSEQ multiplex PCR reads, yielding one entry per CDR3 protein. Seen here are about 300,000 distinct CDR3 sequences, roughly 90% observed once, and the top ten hold approximately 0.2%. Sequencing used CD8+ T cells from PBMCs. Receptors originate from a human donor with multiple sclerosis. The CDR3 runs from the conserved cysteine through the conserved F or W. The D gene is left open where the match is weak. Size is omitted from some rows. Given values are once, few, many or a class for expanded clones.

abundance,d_gene,v_gene,j_gene,CDR3nt,CDR3aa
NA,NA,TRBV12-3/TRBV12-4,TRBJ1-5,TGTGCCAGCACCATTCTAATGCATAGCAATCAGCCCCAGCATTTT,CASTILMHSNQPQHF
once,NA,TRBV11-2,TRBJ2-7,TGTGCCAGCAGCTTAGATCATAGACTACCTGGGGAGCAGTACTTC,CASSLDHRLPGEQYF
NA,NA,TRBV9,TRBJ2-6,TGTGCCAGCAGGTATGAGGGACCTGGGGCCAACGTCCTGACTTTC,CASRYEGPGANVLTF
NA,TRBD1,TRBV12-3/TRBV12-4,TRBJ2-7,TGTGCCAGCAGTAAACCGACAGGGGTGAAGGGCGAGCAGTACTTC,CASSKPTGVKGEQYF
once,NA,TRBV6-2/TRBV6-3,TRBJ2-1,TGTGCCAGCAGGTCCGTTGCTAATGAGCAGTTCTTC,CASRSVANEQFF
NA,NA,TRBV12-3/TRBV12-4,TRBJ2-7,TGTGCCAGCAGTTTAGGGTCCATCGGCGAGCAGTACTTC,CASSLGSIGEQYF
NA,TRBD1,TRBV19,TRBJ1-5,TGTGCCAGTAGTATAGTCGGGACAGGAATATATAGCAATCAGCCCCAGCATTTT,CASSIVGTGIYSNQPQHF
NA,NA,TRBV28,TRBJ2-3,TGTGCCAGCACCCTTGTGATCACAGATACGCAGTATTTT,CASTLVITDTQYF
once,NA,TRBV20-1,TRBJ1-2,TGCAGTGCTAAATTCGCGGACTACACCTTC,CSAKFADYTF
NA,NA,TRBV19,TRBJ2-7,TGTGCCAGTAGTGGGGGTGGATCCGGGACTTACGAGCAGTACTTC,CASSGGGSGTYEQYF
NA,TRBD1,TRBV20-1,TRBJ2-7,TGCAGTGGAACGACAGGGGAGGCCTACGAGCAGTACTTC,CSGTTGEAYEQYF
NA,NA,TRBV7-2,TRBJ1-4,TGTGCCAGCCCCTATAATGAAAAACTGTTTTTT,CASPYNEKLFF
NA,TRBD2,TRBV12-5,TRBJ2-5,TGTGCTAGTGGTTTGTGGACCAGCGGGGGCCGCGGGACCCAGTACTTC,CASGLWTSGGRGTQYF
NA,TRBD2,TRBV6-2/TRBV6-3,TRBJ2-5,TGTGCCAGCAGTTTTCCAGCTGATCTAGCGGAGAAAGAGACCCAGTACTTC,CASSFPADLAEKETQYF
NA,NA,TRBV7-9,TRBJ2-1,TGTGCCAGCAGCCGAAGCGATTACAAGCCTTCCTACAATGAGCAGTTCTTC,CASSRSDYKPSYNEQFF
NA,TRBD2,TRBV29-1,TRBJ2-1,TGCAGCGTTGAATCCGGGACTAGTAGTATCAATGAGCAGTTCTTC,CSVESGTSSINEQFF
NA,NA,TRBV20-1,TRBJ1-6,TGCAGTGCTAGGTCGGGAAGGAGCTCCTATAATTCACCCCTCCACTTT,CSARSGRSSYNSPLHF
NA,NA,TRBV7-7,TRBJ2-7,TGTGCTAGCAGCCCCCCAGACTACGAGCAGTACTTC,CASSPPDYEQYF
NA,TRBD1,TRBV7-9,TRBJ2-1,TGTGCCAGCAGCTCAGGGACAGGTTTTAATGAGCAGTTCTTC,CASSSGTGFNEQFF
once,NA,TRBV27,TRBJ1-2,TGTGCCAGCAGTTCCGGGACCCGTGTTAACTATGGCTACACCTTC,CASSSGTRVNYGYTF
NA,NA,TRBV11-2,TRBJ2-2,TGTGCCAGCAGCTTCCCAGCAGAATTCCGACCCCGGATGAACACCGGGGAGCTGTTTTTT,CASSFPAEFRPRMNTGELFF
NA,NA,TRBV4-3,TRBJ2-1,TGCGCCAGCAGCCGGGGAATTCACAATGAGCAGTTCTTC,CASSRGIHNEQFF
NA,NA,TRBV30,TRBJ1-2,TGTGCCTGGAGTTATGGGGGTTTTTATGGCTACACCTTC,CAWSYGGFYGYTF
NA,TRBD1,TRBV19,TRBJ2-6,TGTGCCAGTAGTACGACAGGGGGATCTGGGGCCAACGTCCTGACTTTC,CASSTTGGSGANVLTF
NA,TRBD2,TRBV28,TRBJ2-4,TGTGCCAGCAGTTTCGGACTAGCGGGCCCCGGACTTAAAAACATTCAGTACTTC,CASSFGLAGPGLKNIQYF
NA,NA,TRBV10-3,TRBJ1-2,TGTGCCATCAATCTCGGAGAGGGGGACTATGGCTACACCTTC,CAINLGEGDYGYTF
NA,TRBD1,TRBV16,TRBJ2-5,TGTGCCAGCAGCCCCTCGGGACAGGGGCAAGAGACCCAGTACTTC,CASSPSGQGQETQYF
NA,TRBD1,TRBV30,TRBJ2-7,TGTGCGTGGGACAGGGGGCTCGAGCAGTACTTC,CAWDRGLEQYF
NA,NA,TRBV5-5,TRBJ1-5,TGTGCCAGCAGCTTGTACGGGACCCAATATCAGCCCCAGCATTTT,CASSLYGTQYQPQHF
NA,NA,TRBV13,TRBJ1-6,TGTGCCAGCAGCCCCGCAGGCAGCTCCTATAATTCACCCCTCCACTTT,CASSPAGSSYNSPLHF
once,TRBD2,TRBV7-3,TRBJ2-2,TGTGCCAGCAGCTTATATCTTGCGGGGGCGAACACCGGGGAGCTGTTTTTT,CASSLYLAGANTGELFF
NA,TRBD2,TRBV6-4,TRBJ2-5,TGTGCCAGCAGTGAAGGGACTAGCGGGACCGACCAAGAGACCCAGTACTTC,CASSEGTSGTDQETQYF
NA,NA,TRBV7-9,TRBJ1-5,TGTGCCAGCAGCGCCGGCGGGGTAGATCAGCCCCAGCATTTT,CASSAGGVDQPQHF
NA,TRBD1,TRBV6-1,TRBJ1-5,TGTGCCAGCAGAACTCAAACCGGGACAGGGGAGTTCGGTGGCAATCAGCCCCAGCATTTT,CASRTQTGTGEFGGNQPQHF
NA,NA,TRBV20-1,TRBJ2-1,TGCAGTGCTAGAAGAACGGGACTGGGCATAAATGAGCAGTTCTTC,CSARRTGLGINEQFF
NA,NA,TRBV29-1,TRBJ2-3,TGCAGCGTTGCTAATATGGCGGCTAGCACAGATACGCAGTATTTT,CSVANMAASTDTQYF
NA,NA,TRBV25-1,TRBJ2-5,TGTGCCAGCAGTAACAGGTTGCGCCAAGAGACCCAGTACTTC,CASSNRLRQETQYF
NA,TRBD2,TRBV7-8,TRBJ2-3,TGTGCCAGCAGCTCGAAGCGGGGGGCAGATACGCAGTATTTT,CASSSKRGADTQYF
NA,TRBD1,TRBV10-3,TRBJ2-7,TGTGCCAGTCCGGGACAGGGGGCTTACGAGCAGTACTTC,CASPGQGAYEQYF
NA,NA,TRBV15,TRBJ1-2,TGTGCCACCAGCAGGCGGACGGGGGACTATGGCTACACCTTC,CATSRRTGDYGYTF
NA,TRBD1,TRBV19,TRBJ2-1,TGTGCCAGTAACCAAGGGGGCCTGTACAATGAGCAGTTCTTC,CASNQGGLYNEQFF
NA,TRBD2,TRBV3-1,TRBJ2-1,TGTGCCAGCAGCCCGAAAATCTCTAGCGGGGGGGCGTACAATGAGCAGTTCTTC,CASSPKISSGGAYNEQFF
once,TRBD2,TRBV20-1,TRBJ2-3,TGCAGTGCTAGAGATCGGCGGGGGATCACAGATACGCAGTATTTT,CSARDRRGITDTQYF
NA,NA,TRBV4-1,TRBJ2-1,TGCGCCAGCAGCCAAGTGGTGGGATCCTACAATGAGCAGTTCTTC,CASSQVVGSYNEQFF
NA,NA,TRBV6-5,TRBJ1-2,TGTGCCAGCAGTTACTCGACGACCGGAGGCTATGGCTACACCTTC,CASSYSTTGGYGYTF
NA,NA,TRBV9,TRBJ2-3,TGTGCCAGCAGCGTAGAGCACTTGGATACGCAGTATTTT,CASSVEHLDTQYF
NA,NA,TRBV13,TRBJ2-2,TGTGCCAGCAGCTCCCGGGCTCTTCACACCGGGGAGCTGTTTTTT,CASSSRALHTGELFF
NA,TRBD1,TRBV12-3/TRBV12-4,TRBJ2-7,TGTGCCAGCAGTAATAGAATCGGGACAGGGTCCTACGAGCAGTACTTC,CASSNRIGTGSYEQYF
NA,NA,TRBV19,TRBJ1-2,TGTGCCAGTAGTATATCGGCTGGGGCCCAGTCCGATGGCTACACCTTC,CASSISAGAQSDGYTF
NA,TRBD1,TRBV4-1,TRBJ2-7,TGCGCCAGCAACTATAAAGTTGGGACAGGGGGACTCTACGAGCAGTACTTC,CASNYKVGTGGLYEQYF
NA,TRBD2,TRBV9,TRBJ2-5,TGTGCCAGCAGTACCCCGGGACTAGAGGGTGAGACCCAGTACTTC,CASSTPGLEGETQYF
NA,TRBD1,TRBV19,TRBJ2-1,TGTGCCAGTAGTACTTTTGGACAGGTGGAATACAATGAGCAGTTCTTC,CASSTFGQVEYNEQFF
NA,TRBD2,TRBV6-4,TRBJ2-1,TGTGCCAGCAGTGACTCTTGGGAGGGAGATGAGCAGTTCTTC,CASSDSWEGDEQFF
NA,NA,TRBV19,TRBJ1-5,TGTGCCAGTAGGGTACAGGGTTCGAGCAATCAGCCCCAGCATTTT,CASRVQGSSNQPQHF
NA,TRBD2,TRBV14,TRBJ2-7,TGTGCCAGCAGCCAAGCCCCATGGTTACGGGGGGAATACGAGCAGTACTTC,CASSQAPWLRGEYEQYF
NA,NA,TRBV20-1,TRBJ2-6,TGCAGTGCTAGAGGGTGGGGCACTCCTGGGGCCAACGTCCTGACTTTC,CSARGWGTPGANVLTF
NA,NA,TRBV20-1,TRBJ2-5,TGCAGTGCTAGAGAGTGGGTCCAGACGTACCAAGAGACCCAGTACTTC,CSAREWVQTYQETQYF
NA,TRBD1,TRBV19,TRBJ1-1,TGTGCCAGTAGTACAGGGGCTACAGGGGCTGAAGCTTTCTTT,CASSTGATGAEAFF
NA,TRBD2,TRBV7-9,TRBJ2-2,TGTGCCAGCAGCCCGACTAGCGGGAGGAACACCGGGGAGCTGTTTTTT,CASSPTSGRNTGELFF